This T cell receptor (beta chain) emerged from a study of cytomegalovirus exposure and HLA in healthy donors. Researchers ran the PCR with 60 Vbeta and 13 Jbeta primers. Per the authors' pipeline: It was a later analysis that counted roughly 79 million unique TCR beta chains, of which 9 million to 13 million were shared. Produced via immunoSEQ multiplex PCR; TCRdb's table is partial and in-frame only. The DNA gave D and trimming, while V, J and clone size come from that table. Among over 50,000 clones listed, around 75% were seen once. Sequencing was carried out using PBMCs. The source is a man aged 45 to 65 in good health and CMV-seropositive.

The CDR3 reads CASSLIMGGNIQYF. CDR3 sequence (DNA): TGTGCCAGCAGCTTGATCATGGGGGGAAACATTCAGTACTTC. This rearrangement joins TRBV5-6 to TRBJ2-4; D is possibly TRBD2 (6 bases). Per germline, CDR1 SGHDT and CDR2 YYEEEE. The V end was cut by 1 base, the J end by 6 bases, with 11 bases between. CDR3 size: 14 residues.